Listed below are T cell receptor beta chains from one sample, sequenced in a study of T cells in localized non-small cell lung cancer. Data came from immunoSEQ multiplex PCR; TCRdb stores just in-frame clones and leaves some out. Altogether 55,000 to 75,000 clones are present, approximately 93% being singletons, with the ten largest covering about 20%. The sequences come from peripheral blood, collected before any cancer treatment. The receptors were sampled from a man aged 40 to 70 with stage I lung adenocarcinoma. CDR3s include the opening cysteine and the closing phenylalanine or tryptophan. Each record gives: V gene, CDR3 length, J gene, D gene, clone size, CDR3 DNA, CDR3 protein. D genes are given only for firm matches. Some rows have no size entry. The others give once, few or many, or a class for an expanded clone.

V: TRBV5-1; length: 15; J: TRBJ2-1; D: NA; size: NA; DNA: TGCGCCAGCAGCTTGGGAGCAATAGGTTTGGATGAGCAGTTCTTC; CDR3: CASSLGAIGLDEQFF
V: TRBV6-6; length: 14; J: TRBJ2-1; D: TRBD2; size: NA; DNA: TGTGCCAGCAGTTTGGCGGGAGGTCGCAATGAGCAGTTCTTC; CDR3: CASSLAGGRNEQFF
V: TRBV2; length: 17; J: TRBJ2-7; D: TRBD2; size: NA; DNA: TGTGCCAGCAACTACTATAGGAGTAGCGGGAGTATCAACGAGCAGTACTTC; CDR3: CASNYYRSSGSINEQYF
V: TRBV5-1; length: 14; J: TRBJ1-1; D: NA; size: NA; DNA: TGCGCCAGCAGCGTGGGACATTCCAACACTGAAGCTTTCTTT; CDR3: CASSVGHSNTEAFF
V: TRBV7-2; length: 14; J: TRBJ2-7; D: TRBD1; size: NA; DNA: TGTGCCAGCAGCTTACACAGGGGAAAAAGCGAGCAGTACTTC; CDR3: CASSLHRGKSEQYF
V: TRBV28; length: 15; J: TRBJ1-4; D: NA; size: NA; DNA: TGTGCCAGCAGCCCCCCCCGTGCAACTAATGAAAAACTGTTTTTT; CDR3: CASSPPRATNEKLFF
V: TRBV23-1; length: 13; J: TRBJ1-1; D: NA; size: NA; DNA: TGCGCCAGCAGTCCGGGGGCGCCGATCATAACTTTCTTT; CDR3: CASSPGAPIITFF
V: TRBV6-6; length: 14; J: TRBJ1-1; D: TRBD1; size: NA; DNA: TGTGCCAGCAGTTTCCGGGACAGGGCTGCTGAAGCTTTCTTT; CDR3: CASSFRDRAAEAFF
V: TRBV11-1; length: 15; J: TRBJ2-7; D: TRBD1; size: once; DNA: TGTGCCAGCAGCTTAGGGGGACAGGGTTCCCACGAGCAGTACTTC; CDR3: CASSLGGQGSHEQYF
V: TRBV4-3; length: 15; J: TRBJ2-5; D: TRBD1; size: NA; DNA: TGCGCCAGCAGCCTGGAGACAGGGGGTGGAGAGACCCAGTACTTC; CDR3: CASSLETGGGETQYF
V: TRBV28; length: 12; J: TRBJ2-7; D: NA; size: NA; DNA: TGTGCCAGCAGTTTATTAAGGGACGAGCAGTACTTC; CDR3: CASSLLRDEQYF
V: TRBV4-1; length: 16; J: TRBJ2-4; D: NA; size: NA; DNA: TGCGCCAGCAGCCAGCTACTAGTCTCGGCCAAAAACATTCAGTACTTC; CDR3: CASSQLLVSAKNIQYF
V: TRBV4-1; length: 16; J: TRBJ2-5; D: NA; size: NA; DNA: TGCGCCAGCAGCCCGCAAGGGTTGGGGGGTTTAGAGACCCAGTACTTC; CDR3: CASSPQGLGGLETQYF
V: TRBV6-5; length: 15; J: TRBJ2-3; D: NA; size: NA; DNA: TGTGCCAGCAGTTACAAGGCGGGCCCCACAGATACGCAGTATTTT; CDR3: CASSYKAGPTDTQYF
V: TRBV6-6; length: 11; J: TRBJ2-5; D: NA; size: NA; DNA: TGTGCCAGCAGTTACTATGAGACCCAGTACTTC; CDR3: CASSYYETQYF
V: TRBV29-1; length: 13; J: TRBJ1-2; D: NA; size: NA; DNA: TGCAGCACTCACCGGGTCGCCGAGGCCGGCTACACCTTC; CDR3: CSTHRVAEAGYTF
V: TRBV7-2; length: 13; J: TRBJ2-3; D: NA; size: NA; DNA: TGTGCCAGCAGCTTAGGACTACCAGATACGCAGTATTTT; CDR3: CASSLGLPDTQYF
V: TRBV30; length: 17; J: TRBJ1-4; D: NA; size: NA; DNA: TGTGCCTGGAGTCAACGCCGGGGGGGGCGCCGAGGTGAAAAACTGTTTTTT; CDR3: CAWSQRRGGRRGEKLFF
V: TRBV6-1; length: 14; J: TRBJ1-5; D: TRBD1; size: NA; DNA: TGTGCCAGCGGTACCGGGACAGGGGCCGGAGCCCAGCATTTT; CDR3: CASGTGTGAGAQHF
V: TRBV7-2; length: 17; J: TRBJ2-4; D: NA; size: NA; DNA: TGTGCCAGCAGCTTAACTCAGGCCCGGTTAGCCAAAAACATTCAGTACTTC; CDR3: CASSLTQARLAKNIQYF
V: TRBV4-3; length: 17; J: TRBJ2-2; D: NA; size: NA; DNA: TGCGCCAGCAGCCAAGATCCCGGCTTGTCGAACACCGGGGAGCTGTTTTTT; CDR3: CASSQDPGLSNTGELFF
V: TRBV9; length: 16; J: TRBJ2-3; D: TRBD2; size: NA; DNA: TGTGCCAGCAGCGTCCGTAGCGGGAGTGAGGTAGATACGCAGTATTTT; CDR3: CASSVRSGSEVDTQYF